The source of this TCR beta chain is a study of shared clonotypes between healthy human individuals. Generated by immunoSEQ multiplex PCR, the TCRdb table keeps only in-frame clones and is missing some. The sample lists some 79,000 clones, 60% to 70% occurring once. The CDR3 loop spans 14 amino acids. Between the trimmed V and J ends, which lost 3 bases and 8 bases, there was a span of 13 bases. Germline V gives CDR1 MNHEY, CDR2 SMNVEV (reference sequence). In its sample, this clone was seen a few times. The sequenced sample consisted of memory CD8+ T cells sorted from blood. As to subset: CD45RO+ cells pooled with CCR7-negative TemRA cells. This TCR was recovered from a man aged 30-40 years in good health. The chain combines TRBV27 with TRBJ2-2; no clear D. As DNA, the CDR3 is TGTGCCAGCAGTTTGCGCGATGCTACGGGGGAGCTGTTTTTT. As protein: CASSLRDATGELFF.